This entry describes one T cell receptor (beta chain). Its antigen is unknown. Trimming pared 2 bases from V and 4 bases from J, leaving 6 bases between. This CDR3 comprises 13 residues. CDR1 and CDR2 (germline): KGHSH, LQKENI. The data stem from a study of response to subunit inactivated influenza vaccine. TCRdb re-called the RT-PCR reads through MiXCR, storing one row per CDR3 protein. The sample consists of fewer than 750,000 distinct CDR3 sequences, 14% of them appearing once. Overall study results and limits: Few new T cells, the authors suggested, are recruited by each seasonal influenza vaccination.

V gene TRBV18 combines with J gene TRBJ1-5, with D unclear. This receptor was identified in a man between 50 and 59 years old who received an inactivated influenza vaccine. Here the sequenced sample was PBMCs from blood, taken 12 days after vaccination. The CDR3 reads CASSPTQNQPQHF. CDR3 nucleotide sequence: TGTGCCAGCTCACCAACCCAGAATCAGCCCCAGCATTTT.